The 28 T cell receptor beta chains given below trace back to one sample, sequenced in a study of control samples from healthy donors and cancer patients. The protocol was immunoSEQ multiplex PCR, while the TCRdb copy is restricted to in-frame clones and leaves out a portion. The data show over 100,000 clones, more than 85% seen once. The sample was blood. The receptors derive from a woman between 45 and 60 years old in good health.

The chain combines TRBV5-5 with TRBJ2-7, with 11 bases fitting TRBD2. Germline CDR1 is SGHKS and CDR2 is YYEKEE (reference sequence). The CDR3 has 14 amino acids. J lost 3 bases, V lost 1 base, and 0 bases had no gene match. DNA for the CDR3: TGTGCCAGCAGCTTGCTAGCGGGGGGCTACGAGCAGTACTTC. Amino acid sequence: CASSLLAGGYEQYF.

As DNA, the CDR3 is TGTGCCAGCAGGGGGGGCCCCTATGAGACCCAGTACTTC. Amino acid sequence: CASRGGPYETQYF. The chain couples TRBV12-3 or TRBV12-4 to TRBJ2-5; D may be TRBD1 or TRBD2 (6 bases each). This CDR3 region has 13 residues. Trimming left V 6 bases short and J 5 bases short, with 13 bases between.

The chain combines TRBV19 with TRBJ1-5, with TRBD1 matching 11 bases. CDR1 and CDR2 (germline): LNHDA, SQIVND (reference sequence). Trimming removed 5 bases from V and 3 bases from J; junction bases left unmatched: 6. This CDR3 contains 16 residues. The CDR3 nucleotides read TGTGCCAGTAGTCCCAGGGACAGGGGGTACAATCAGCCCCAGCATTTT. It specifies CASSPRDRGYNQPQHF.

This chain links TRBV7-8 with TRBJ1-5; D call uncertain. CDR3 length: 12 residues. Germline V CDR1 and CDR2: SGHVS, FQNEAQ. Trimming shortened V by 1 base and J by 8 bases, and 6 bases separated the two germline ends. The CDR3 loop is CASSLETEPQHF. The CDR3 nucleotides read TGTGCCAGCAGCTTAGAGACGGAGCCCCAGCATTTT.

The rearrangement uses TRBV29-1 and TRBJ2-5; 7 nucleotides match TRBD2. Germline V gives CDR1 SQVTM, CDR2 ANQGSEA. This CDR3 spans 14 amino acids. V lost 7 bases and J lost 4; bases outside the gene matches: 12. As DNA, the CDR3 is TGCAGCGCCCTCCCCCCGGGGGGAGGAGAGACCCAGTACTTC. Protein: CSALPPGGGETQYF.

The chain is built from TRBV24-1 and TRBJ1-2, with 7 positions matching TRBD1. Germline-derived CDR1 and CDR2 are KGHDR and SFDVKD. The V gene end was trimmed by 2 bases and the J gene end by 3 bases; junction bases not matched to a gene: 2. The CDR3 consists of 14 residues. The CDR3 region has the DNA TGTGCCACCAGTGATTCAGGGGGGGACTATGGCTACACCTTC. It translates to CATSDSGGDYGYTF.

The genes are TRBV9 and TRBJ2-1; possible D gene TRBD2, 6 bases. V was pared by 2 bases and J by 5 bases, with 11 bases between. Germline V gives CDR1 SGDLS, CDR2 YYNGEE. The CDR3 length is 14 residues. This CDR3 is CASSVWRGHNEQFF. CDR3 nucleotides: TGTGCCAGCAGCGTTTGGCGGGGTCACAATGAGCAGTTCTTC.

The chain joins TRBV29-1 to TRBJ1-4; D gene unclear. The V end was cut by 7 bases, the J end by 0 bases, with 12 bases between. The germline CDR1 and CDR2 sequences are SQVTM and ANQGSEA. The CDR3 is 14 amino acids. The CDR3 DNA is TGCAGCGGAATGGGCGGAGCAACTAATGAAAAACTGTTTTTT. Translation: CSGMGGATNEKLFF.

This chain joins TRBV4-1 and TRBJ1-5; D is possibly TRBD1 (6 bases). The CDR3 runs 16 residues. CDR1 and CDR2 from the germline V gene are MGHRA and YSYEKL. V was clipped by 2 bases and J by 2 bases, with 13 bases between them. In DNA, the CDR3 is TGCGCCAGCAGCCAACCCCGGGACATAGGCAATCAGCCCCAGCATTTT. It specifies CASSQPRDIGNQPQHF.

This chain links TRBV19 with TRBJ2-1; D perhaps matches TRBD1 (5 bases). CDR1 and CDR2 (germline): LNHDA, SQIVND (reference sequence). CDR3 size: 14 residues. The germline V and J ends were trimmed by 8 bases and 2 bases, with 13 bases remaining between them. For the CDR3, the DNA is TGTGCCAGTGCCAATGGACAAACCTACAATGAGCAGTTCTTC. This encodes CASANGQTYNEQFF.

This rearrangement joins TRBV15 to TRBJ1-6, with 10 bases matching TRBD1. With V trimmed by 5 bases and J by 7 bases, 2 bases remained unmatched. From germline, CDR1 is LNHNV and CDR2 YYDKDF (reference sequence). This CDR3 has 14 amino acids. CDR3 DNA: TGTGCCACCAGCCCGGACAGGGGGAATTCACCCCTCCACTTT. It is translated as CATSPDRGNSPLHF. Drawing the rest from reference TRBV15 and TRBJ1-6, the complete variable domain is DAMVIQNPRYQVTQFGKPVTLSCSQTLNHNVMYWYQQKSSQAPKLLFHYYDKDFNNEADTPDNFQSRRPNTSFCFLDIRSPGLGDTAMYLCATSPDRGNSPLHFGNGTRLTVT.

J is TRBJ2-3 and V is TRBV24-1; 11 positions match TRBD2. This CDR3 contains 17 residues. Germline V gives CDR1 KGHDR, CDR2 SFDVKD. The V segment lost 5 bases and the J segment 4 bases; nucleotides outside the gene matches: 10. This CDR3 reads CATSGGRLAGYSDTQYF. CDR3 sequence (DNA): TGTGCCACCAGTGGAGGGCGACTAGCGGGGTACTCAGATACGCAGTATTTT.

The chain uses TRBV7-9 and TRBJ2-5; 15 bases line up with TRBD2. The CDR3 contains 19 residues. Germline V lookup: CDR1 SEHNR, CDR2 FQNEAQ (reference sequence). J was trimmed by 2 bases and V by 4 bases; bases with no gene match: 11. In DNA form, the CDR3 reads TGTGCCAGCAGCTACTGGACTAGCGGGAGGGCAACAAATCAAGAGACCCAGTACTTC. Translated, it gives CASSYWTSGRATNQETQYF.

This clone was recorded only once. The V gene is TRBV24-1, the J gene TRBJ1-2; D unresolved. Trimming took 4 bases from V and 7 from J, leaving 12 bases between them. This CDR3 comprises 13 residues. Germline loops: CDR1 KGHDR, CDR2 SFDVKD. Here the CDR3 reads CATSDGPRTGYTF. The CDR3 DNA reads TGTGCCACCAGTGACGGACCCAGAACTGGCTACACCTTC.

The V gene is TRBV24-1, the J gene TRBJ2-1; 8 positions agree with TRBD1. With V trimmed by 5 bases and J by 3 bases, 5 bases remained unmatched. The CDR3 sequence is 15 residues long. Germline V gene sequence: CDR1 KGHDR, CDR2 SFDVKD. The CDR3 DNA reads as TGTGCCACCAGTGGTCAGGGGGCCTACTACAATGAGCAGTTCTTC. It translates to CATSGQGAYYNEQFF.

This chain uses TRBV5-5 with TRBJ2-2, with 7 positions matching TRBD1. After removal of 3 bases from V and 5 bases from J, the junction contained 7 bases not matched to a gene. The CDR3 totals 15 residues. Germline V gene lookup returns CDR1 SGHKS and CDR2 YYEKEE (reference sequence). CDR3 nucleotide sequence: TGTGCCAGCAGCTGGCCGGGACAGCCGACCGGGGAGCTGTTTTTT. Encoded protein: CASSWPGQPTGELFF.

V gene TRBV19 combines with J gene TRBJ1-5; D is ambiguous. Germline V gives CDR1 LNHDA, CDR2 SQIVND (reference sequence). V was trimmed by 4 bases and J by 6 bases, leaving 13 bases between them. The CDR3 is made up of 14 amino acids. The CDR3 nucleotides are TGTGCCAGTAGTAGGACCGCGAGTAGTCAGCCCCAGCATTTT. Protein sequence: CASSRTASSQPQHF.

The chain employs TRBV10-3 and TRBJ2-5; unclear D gene. The CDR3 has 14 amino acids. The V and J ends lost 2 bases and 6 bases respectively, with 13 bases between them. Germline V lookup: CDR1 ENHRY, CDR2 SYGVKD. The CDR3 region is CAISETTDPKTQYF. The CDR3 DNA reads as TGTGCCATCAGTGAGACTACAGACCCGAAGACCCAGTACTTC.

This sequence joins TRBV18 and TRBJ2-3; 7 bases agree with TRBD2. The V gene end was trimmed by 2 bases and the J gene end by 7 bases; junction bases not matched to a gene: 6. The CDR3 is made up of 14 amino acids. The germline V gene encodes CDR1 KGHSH and CDR2 LQKENI. CDR3 protein: CASSPGEGPNTQYF. The CDR3 DNA sequence: TGTGCCAGCTCACCAGGGGAGGGCCCGAATACGCAGTATTTT.

The chain combines TRBV9 with TRBJ2-6; the D gene is possibly TRBD1 (5 bases). This CDR3 region has 16 residues. Looked up from germline, CDR1 is SGDLS and CDR2 is YYNGEE. V shed 2 bases and J shed 0 bases, with 9 bases lying between them. The CDR3 DNA sequence: TGTGCCAGCAGCGTTGTAAGGGGCTCTGGGGCCAACGTCCTGACTTTC. Protein product: CASSVVRGSGANVLTF.

This chain connects TRBV7-9 to TRBJ2-7; D may be TRBD1 (5 bases). The V end lost 5 bases, the J end lost 1 base, and 12 bases lay between the germline ends. The CDR3 is made up of 14 amino acids. Germline V gene data show CDR1 as SEHNR and CDR2 as FQNEAQ (reference sequence). The CDR3 DNA follows: TGTGCCAGCAGCGCAGCGAAGGGGTCCTACGAGCAGTACGTC. It translates to CASSAAKGSYEQYV.

The V gene is TRBV27, the J gene TRBJ2-1; 8 nucleotides agree with TRBD2. V lost 10 bases to trimming and J lost 4 bases; unmatched junction nucleotides: 9. The length of the CDR3 is 14 residues. Germline loops: CDR1 MNHEY, CDR2 SMNVEV (reference sequence). The CDR3 sequence is CATTPAGGYNEQFF. CDR3 DNA: TGTGCCACCACCCCGGCGGGGGGTTACAATGAGCAGTTCTTC.

This chain uses TRBV30 with TRBJ1-4; D is ambiguous. CDR3 size: 13 residues. Trimming removed 5 bases at V and 3 bases at J, with 10 bases between. Germline V gives CDR1 GTSNPN, CDR2 SVGIG (reference sequence). CDR3 DNA sequence: TGTGCCTGGTCCTTTGGATCTAATGAAAAACTGTTTTTT. Its translation: CAWSFGSNEKLFF.

The chain uses TRBV18 and TRBJ2-3; TRBD1 aligns across 7 bases. Per the germline V gene, CDR1 is KGHSH and CDR2 is LQKENI. The CDR3 totals 16 residues. V shed 6 bases, J shed 5 bases, and the junction held 14 bases outside the gene matches. This CDR3 is CASSLEQGTIGDTQYF. In DNA, the CDR3 is TGTGCCAGCTCGCTTGAACAGGGGACGATTGGAGATACGCAGTATTTT.

This clone was recorded a few times. The V gene is TRBV6-1, the J gene TRBJ2-7; perhaps TRBD1 as D (6 bases). This CDR3 contains 12 residues. Germline-derived CDR1 and CDR2 are MNHNS and SASEGT. V lost 3 bases, J lost 4 bases, and 7 bases lay in between. The CDR3 DNA sequence: TGTGCCAGCAGTGATCAGGGGTACGAGCAGTACGTC. Protein sequence: CASSDQGYEQYV.

The chain uses TRBV4-1 and TRBJ2-1; TRBD2 matches 11 bases. CDR1 MGHRA and CDR2 YSYEKL come from the germline V gene. The trim removed 1 base at V and 6 bases at J, leaving 2 bases unmatched. The CDR3 is made up of 15 amino acids. This chain's CDR3 is CASSQGTSGPNEQFF. CDR3 coding DNA: TGCGCCAGCAGCCAAGGGACTAGCGGGCCCAATGAGCAGTTCTTC.

The V gene is TRBV3-1 (or the pseudogene TRBV3-2), the J gene TRBJ2-7; D remains unclear. There are 12 residues in the CDR3. The germline V gene encodes CDR1 LGHDT and CDR2 YNNKEL (reference sequence). The germline V and J ends were trimmed by 4 bases and 4 bases, with 8 bases remaining between them. The CDR3 bases are TGTGCCAGCAGCCTTCACAGATACGAGCAGTACTTC. Its protein is CASSLHRYEQYF.

This chain joins TRBV9 and TRBJ2-5; TRBD2 matches at 11 bases. V lost 0 bases and J lost 5; bases outside the gene matches: 9. Germline assignment: CDR1 SGDLS and CDR2 YYNGEE. The CDR3 is made up of 17 amino acids. The CDR3 protein is CASSVEGGLAGGETQYF. The CDR3 nucleotides read TGTGCCAGCAGCGTAGAGGGAGGCTTAGCGGGAGGGGAGACCCAGTACTTC. Together with reference TRBV9 and TRBJ2-5, the CDR3 gives the full variable domain: DSGVTQTPKHLITATGQRVTLRCSPRSGDLSVYWYQQSLDQGLQFLIQYYNGEERAKGNILERFSAQQFPDLHSELNLSSLELGDSALYFCASSVEGGLAGGETQYFGPGTRLLVL.